The 14 T cell receptor beta chains reported below all come from one sample, sequenced in a study of early T cells in non-severe SARS-CoV-2 infection. TCRdb reprocessed the 5' RACE reads via MiXCR and lists one record per CDR3 protein. The table lists 40,000 to 60,000 distinct CDR3 sequences, over 9.5% of them singletons. Sequencing was done on a sample of whole blood. All receptors come from an adult who was a healthcare worker with PCR-confirmed SARS-CoV-2 infection or an uninfected control (not recorded which).

The chain uses TRBV3-1 and TRBJ2-7; weak D call: TRBD1 (5 bases). V gave up 0 bases and J gave up 8 bases, with 14 bases separating them. Germline lookup yields CDR1 LGHDT and CDR2 YNNKEL (reference sequence). This CDR3 has 14 residues. As DNA, the CDR3 is TGTGCCAGCAGCCAAGACAAGGGGATAACCAAGCAGTACTTC. It yields the protein CASSQDKGITKQYF.

This clonotype was found a few times. The chain combines TRBV20-1 with TRBJ2-3; TRBD2 aligns across 9 bases. The junction had 8 bases not matched to a gene; V was cut back by 5 bases and J by 5 bases. This CDR3 comprises 14 residues. In germline, CDR1 is DFQATT, CDR2 SNEGSKA (reference sequence). Here the CDR3 DNA reads TGCAGTGCTTCTCGTAGCGGGAGCCTAGATACGCAGTATTTT. Translation: CSASRSGSLDTQYF.

This clonotype was picked up a small number of times. The chain joins TRBV12-3 or TRBV12-4 to TRBJ2-5; D is uncertain. V dropped 6 bases and J dropped 5 bases, with 19 bases sitting between them. The CDR3 has 15 residues. CDR3 sequence reads: CASSRRLVAGETQYF. In nucleotides, the CDR3 is TGTGCCAGCAGCCGGCGCTTAGTAGCCGGGGAGACCCAGTACTTC.

There are a few counts of this clonotype. V usage is TRBV24-1 and J usage is TRBJ2-1, with D possibly matching TRBD2 (6 bases). Trimming took 4 bases from V and 10 from J, leaving 10 bases between them. The CDR3 is 12 amino acids. Germline CDR1 KGHDR, CDR2 SFDVKD. The CDR3 DNA is TGTGCCACCAGTGACAGCGGAGGGGAGCAGTTCTTC. Encoded protein: CATSDSGGEQFF.

This chain connects TRBV19 to TRBJ2-1, with 11 bases fitting TRBD2. Germline V gene data show CDR1 as LNHDA and CDR2 as SQIVND (reference sequence). The length of the CDR3 is 14 residues. V gave up 4 bases and J gave up 6 bases; unmatched junction bases: 2. This CDR3 reads CASSRTSGSNEQFF. CDR3 in DNA: TGTGCCAGTAGTAGAACTAGCGGGAGCAATGAGCAGTTCTTC.

The CDR3 reads CASMGGAPTDTQYF. The CDR3 region has the DNA TGTGCCAGCATGGGCGGGGCACCCACGGATACGCAGTATTTT. J is TRBJ2-3 and V is TRBV6-6; tentatively, D is TRBD2 (6 bases). Trimming stripped 7 bases from V and 6 bases from J, with 17 bases between. The germline CDR1 and CDR2 sequences are MNHNY and SVGAGI (reference sequence). This CDR3 spans 14 amino acids.

The chain uses TRBV6-1 and TRBJ1-5, with D possibly being TRBD1 (6 bases). With 3 bases removed from V and 7 bases from J, the gap between germline ends came to 10 bases. CDR1 MNHNS and CDR2 SASEGT come from the germline V gene. The CDR3 length is 13 residues. The CDR3 loop reads CASSEGTTQPQHF. The CDR3 DNA reads as TGTGCCAGCAGTGAGGGGACAACCCAGCCCCAGCATTTT.

This clonotype was counted ten times or more. The chain employs TRBV29-1 and TRBJ2-7, with D possibly matching TRBD2 (6 bases). CDR3 size: 11 residues. Trimming stripped 7 bases from V and 3 bases from J, with 10 bases between. Germline V gives CDR1 SQVTM, CDR2 ANQGSEA. CDR3: CSGGTGYEQYF. The CDR3 DNA follows: TGCAGCGGCGGGACTGGCTACGAGCAGTACTTC.

The rearrangement joins TRBV6-5 to TRBJ1-5, with TRBD1 as a possible D gene (5 bases). The CDR3 loop spans 15 amino acids. Germline lookup yields CDR1 MNHEY and CDR2 SVGAGI. Trimming pared 6 bases from V and 1 base from J, leaving 13 bases between. This chain's CDR3 is CASRDLWDSNQPQHF. The CDR3 DNA follows: TGTGCCAGCAGGGACCTCTGGGACAGCAATCAGCCCCAGCATTTT.

The rearrangement uses TRBV9 and TRBJ1-1; D remains ambiguous. This CDR3 contains 15 residues. Germline V CDR1 and CDR2: SGDLS, YYNGEE. Trimming stripped 3 bases from V and 0 bases from J, with 12 bases between. The CDR3 region is CASSGRTAVNTEAFF. In DNA, the CDR3 is TGTGCCAGCAGCGGACGGACGGCTGTGAACACTGAAGCTTTCTTT.

The chain has TRBV2 and TRBJ1-2, with D uncertain. The CDR3 covers 11 residues. Trimming stripped 2 bases from V and 5 bases from J, with 3 bases between. Germline V gene sequence: CDR1 SNHLY, CDR2 FYNNEI. DNA of the CDR3: TGTGCCAGCAGTGAATCATATGGCTACACCTTC. Protein product: CASSESYGYTF. The complete variable domain, with remaining parts taken from reference TRBV2 and TRBJ1-2, reads EPEVTQTPSHQVTQMGQEVILRCVPISNHLYFYWYRQILGQKVEFLVSFYNNEISEKSEIFDDQFSVERPDGSNFTLKIRSTKLEDSAMYFCASSESYGYTFGSGTRLTVV.

Many counts were recorded for this clonotype. The rearrangement uses TRBV12-3 or TRBV12-4 and TRBJ1-4; D gene unclear. The V gene lost 0 bases and the J gene lost 8 bases, with 10 bases spanning the gap. This CDR3 is built from 14 residues. As DNA, the CDR3 is TGTGCCAGCAGTTTAGCAGGGAGGTTAGAAAAACTGTTTTTT. Encoded protein: CASSLAGRLEKLFF.

This clonotype occurred many times. V usage is TRBV7-9 and J usage is TRBJ2-3; 7 bases fit TRBD2. Germline CDR1 SEHNR, CDR2 FQNEAQ (reference sequence). CDR3 length: 12 residues. V lost 8 bases and J lost 3; bases outside the gene matches: 2. The DNA of the CDR3 is TGTGCCAGCGGGGGGGAGACAGATACGCAGTATTTT. The encoded protein is CASGGETDTQYF.

This clonotype has at least ten counts. The chain carries TRBV28 and TRBJ2-3, with D perhaps matching TRBD2 (6 bases). The V and J ends lost 8 bases and 6 bases respectively, with 9 bases between them. Germline CDR1 is MDHEN and CDR2 is SYDVKM. The CDR3 sequence is 11 residues long. The DNA for the CDR3 is TGTGCCAGCCGACGGGGGGATACGCAGTATTTT. This translates into CASRRGDTQYF.